This section outlines one TCR beta chain sequence together with its context. Antigen: not known. This CDR3 contains 16 residues. The germline V gene has CDR1 MDHEN and CDR2 SYDVKM. The V and J ends lost 2 bases and 2 bases respectively, with 15 bases between them. CD8+ and CD4+ T cells taken from blood had their TCR beta sequenced. The sample is drawn from a study of CD8 T cells in Susac syndrome. Study-level background: At the time their blood was drawn, patients with Susac syndrome were either therapy-naive, on corticosteroids (with some of them also receiving intravenous immunoglobulin), or on intravenous immunoglobulin alone. Study-wide points: In Susac syndrome, the CD4+ T cell repertoires did not show clonal expansion.

Reverse transcription used about 0.5 to 1 ug RNA and random hexamers. TCRdb itself ran the immunoSEQ multiplex PCR reads through MiXCR, one entry per CDR3 protein. This table holds around 150,000 distinct CDR3 sequences, about 94% found once. This TCR came from a human donor with Susac syndrome. Sequencing was performed on CD4+ T cells from PBMCs. The V gene is TRBV28, the J gene TRBJ1-2, with unresolved D. As DNA, the CDR3 is TGTGCCAGCAGTTTAACCCCAGGACGGATAAACTATGGCTACACCTTC. Translation gives CASSLTPGRINYGYTF.